The rows below give T cell receptor beta chains drawn from one sample of a study of CD8 T cells in Susac syndrome. TCRdb re-derived calls from the immunoSEQ multiplex PCR reads in MiXCR, one entry per CDR3 protein. In the table there are more than 150,000 distinct CDR3 sequences, around 95% of which are singletons. Sequenced material: CD4+ T cells from PBMCs. Receptors were obtained from a human donor in good health. CDR3s include the opening cysteine and the closing phenylalanine or tryptophan. The D gene is left open where the match is weak. Where a row states a size, it is once, few, many or the class of an expanded clone; other rows omit it.

d_call: .; v_call: TRBV3-1; clone_size: once; j_call: TRBJ2-7; cdr3_aa: CASSPRDLSYEQYF; cdr3_nt: TGTGCCAGCAGCCCACGGGACTTATCCTACGAGCAGTACTTC
d_call: TRBD1; v_call: TRBV28; clone_size: .; j_call: TRBJ1-6; cdr3_aa: CASSPGQDNSPLHF; cdr3_nt: TGTGCCAGCAGTCCGGGACAGGATAATTCACCCCTCCACTTT
d_call: TRBD2; v_call: TRBV19; clone_size: .; j_call: TRBJ2-1; cdr3_aa: CAGGSYNEQFF; cdr3_nt: TGTGCGGGGGGGTCCTACAATGAGCAGTTCTTC
d_call: .; v_call: TRBV28; clone_size: .; j_call: TRBJ2-5; cdr3_aa: CASYGAGRETQYF; cdr3_nt: TGTGCCAGCTACGGGGCGGGTCGGGAGACCCAGTACTTC
d_call: .; v_call: TRBV7-2; clone_size: .; j_call: TRBJ1-2; cdr3_aa: CASSQDSIYGYTF; cdr3_nt: TGTGCCAGCAGCCAAGATAGCATCTATGGCTACACCTTC
d_call: TRBD1; v_call: TRBV5-6; clone_size: once; j_call: TRBJ1-2; cdr3_aa: CASSLRTGVAGYGYTF; cdr3_nt: TGTGCCAGCAGCCTTCGGACAGGGGTAGCGGGCTATGGCTACACCTTC
d_call: .; v_call: TRBV6-6; clone_size: .; j_call: TRBJ1-5; cdr3_aa: CASSPRPFSNQPQHF; cdr3_nt: TGTGCCAGCAGTCCGCGACCCTTTAGCAATCAGCCCCAGCATTTT
d_call: .; v_call: TRBV3-1; clone_size: .; j_call: TRBJ1-1; cdr3_aa: CASSQLNGQEAFF; cdr3_nt: TGTGCCAGCAGCCAACTGAACGGACAGGAAGCTTTCTTT
d_call: .; v_call: TRBV12-3/TRBV12-4; clone_size: .; j_call: TRBJ2-1; cdr3_aa: CASSAGTGHYNEQFF; cdr3_nt: TGTGCCAGCAGTGCCGGGACCGGGCACTACAATGAGCAGTTCTTC
d_call: TRBD1; v_call: TRBV7-6; clone_size: .; j_call: TRBJ1-1; cdr3_aa: CASSPRDRGENTEAFF; cdr3_nt: TGTGCCAGCAGCCCCCGGGACAGGGGTGAGAACACTGAAGCTTTCTTT
d_call: .; v_call: TRBV11-3; clone_size: .; j_call: TRBJ1-1; cdr3_aa: CASSGDSRTEAFF; cdr3_nt: TGTGCCAGCAGCGGAGACAGTCGCACTGAAGCTTTCTTT
d_call: TRBD1; v_call: TRBV9; clone_size: .; j_call: TRBJ1-2; cdr3_aa: CASSVGTGDYGYTF; cdr3_nt: TGTGCCAGCAGCGTAGGGACAGGGGACTATGGCTACACCTTC
d_call: .; v_call: TRBV29-1; clone_size: .; j_call: TRBJ1-2; cdr3_aa: CSAGGVDGYTF; cdr3_nt: TGCAGCGCCGGTGGGGTGGATGGCTACACCTTC
d_call: .; v_call: TRBV9; clone_size: .; j_call: TRBJ1-5; cdr3_aa: CARSQPQHF; cdr3_nt: TGTGCCAGAAGTCAGCCCCAGCATTTT
d_call: TRBD2; v_call: TRBV20-1; clone_size: .; j_call: TRBJ2-5; cdr3_aa: CSARGLAGGQETQYF; cdr3_nt: TGCAGTGCTAGAGGACTAGCGGGGGGACAAGAGACCCAGTACTTC
d_call: TRBD1; v_call: TRBV5-6; clone_size: .; j_call: TRBJ2-7; cdr3_aa: CASRLWTGGHREQYF; cdr3_nt: TGTGCCAGCAGATTGTGGACAGGGGGCCACAGGGAGCAGTACTTC
d_call: TRBD1; v_call: TRBV18; clone_size: .; j_call: TRBJ2-5; cdr3_aa: CASSPRDSQETQYF; cdr3_nt: TGTGCCAGCTCGCCCCGGGACAGCCAAGAGACCCAGTACTTC
d_call: TRBD1; v_call: TRBV6-2/TRBV6-3; clone_size: .; j_call: TRBJ1-2; cdr3_aa: CASRRTGTNYGYTF; cdr3_nt: TGTGCCAGCAGACGGACAGGGACTAACTATGGCTACACCTTC
d_call: .; v_call: TRBV24-1; clone_size: .; j_call: TRBJ1-6; cdr3_aa: CATSDGYNSPLHF; cdr3_nt: TGTGCCACCAGTGACGGTTATAATTCACCCCTCCACTTT
d_call: .; v_call: TRBV29-1; clone_size: .; j_call: TRBJ2-7; cdr3_aa: CSVGLVGQGKYEQYF; cdr3_nt: TGCAGCGTTGGGTTGGTTGGGCAGGGGAAATACGAGCAGTACTTC